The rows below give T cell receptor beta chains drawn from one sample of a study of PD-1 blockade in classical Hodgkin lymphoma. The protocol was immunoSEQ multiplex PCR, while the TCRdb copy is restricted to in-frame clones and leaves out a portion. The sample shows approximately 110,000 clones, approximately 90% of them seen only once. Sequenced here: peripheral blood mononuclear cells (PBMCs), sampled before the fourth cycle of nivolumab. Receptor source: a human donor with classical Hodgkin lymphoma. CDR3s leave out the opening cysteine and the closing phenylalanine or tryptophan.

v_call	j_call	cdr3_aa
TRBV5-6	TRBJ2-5	ASSLGRTQETQY
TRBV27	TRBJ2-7	ASRPRLAESYEQY
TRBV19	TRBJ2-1	ASSLRQGGQF
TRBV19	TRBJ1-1	ASSISRGLGTEAF
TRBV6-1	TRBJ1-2	ASNGPLDYGYT
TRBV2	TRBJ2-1	ASSAAGLGQLSSYNEQF
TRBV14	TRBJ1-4	ASSPGRGQGRKTNEKLF
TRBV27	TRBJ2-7	ASSPGLAGIYEQY
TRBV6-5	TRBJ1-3	ASRTDTSSGNTIY
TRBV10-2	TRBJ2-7	ASSDWYLPGAYEQY
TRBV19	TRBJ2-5	ASSRSGSLEETQY
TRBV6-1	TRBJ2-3	ASSVVRDPGTDTQY
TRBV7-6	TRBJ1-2	ASSPGQGTYGYT
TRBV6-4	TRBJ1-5	ASWQANQPQH
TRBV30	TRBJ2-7	AWTVGGPVYEQY
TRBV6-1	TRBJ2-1	ATRTGTLNEQF
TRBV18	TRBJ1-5	ASSPAADQPQH
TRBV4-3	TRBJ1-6	ASSQVPQMGNNSPLH
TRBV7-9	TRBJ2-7	ASSRDRPPAYYEQY
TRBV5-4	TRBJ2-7	ASSSPSGSTGEQY
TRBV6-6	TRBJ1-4	ASSGQGVGEKLF
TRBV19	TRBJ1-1	ASNPGSRGRNTEAF
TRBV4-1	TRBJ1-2	ASSQGVRANYGYT
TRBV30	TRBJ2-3	AWNFGQGTDTQY
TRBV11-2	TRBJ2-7	ASTGKVAGGRLSYEQY
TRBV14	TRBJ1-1	ASSQDPTGREKAF
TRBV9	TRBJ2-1	ASRFGLGAGNEQF
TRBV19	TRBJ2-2	ASSSGPAGELF
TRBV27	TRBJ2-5	ASSHWTSGRKETQY
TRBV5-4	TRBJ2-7	ASSTGLAGGKASEQY
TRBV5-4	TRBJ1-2	ASRLTGGDGYT
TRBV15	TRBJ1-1	ATSRDLFGGEAF
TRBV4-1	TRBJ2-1	ASSQDRGLDFEDNEQF
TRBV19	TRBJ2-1	ASSPTSGHNEQF
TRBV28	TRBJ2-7	ASTAGSLSYEQY
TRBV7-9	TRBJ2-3	ASLLGGRTDTQY
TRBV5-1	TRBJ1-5	ASSCPPGRGMSSNQPQH